The 10 T cell receptor beta chains presented below share a single source sample, sequenced in a study of STAT3 mutations in large granular lymphocyte leukemia. Profiling relied on immunoSEQ multiplex PCR, and the TCRdb table lists in-frame clones only, not all of them. There are roughly 3,300 clones in the sample; 68% occur only once, and about a sixth lies in the top ten. The study, taken as a whole, reports: At least one immunodominant TCR beta clonotype appeared in every T-cell large granular lymphocyte leukemia patient.

What these receptors recognize is not known. Input material: peripheral blood mononuclear cells. The receptors shown here come from a woman aged 40 to 50 with T-cell large granular lymphocyte leukemia. Some clones in this sample may be carry-over from other donors' samples.

The chain is built from TRBV2 and TRBJ1-2; TRBD1 matches at 9 bases. The CDR3 has 16 residues. The junction had 6 bases not matched to a gene; V was cut back by 0 bases and J by 4 bases. The germline V gene has CDR1 SNHLY and CDR2 FYNNEI. The CDR3 nucleotides are TGTGCCAGCAGTGAAGCGCAGAGGGACAGGGTCTATGGCTACACCTTC. Translated, it gives CASSEAQRDRVYGYTF.

This clone was counted a few times. This sequence joins TRBV6-4 and TRBJ1-5; D is unresolved. Germline V gene lookup returns CDR1 MRHNA and CDR2 SNTAGT. V was shortened by 3 bases and J by 5 bases, with 8 bases between the two germline ends. CDR3 length equals 13 residues. Here the CDR3 DNA reads TGTGCCAGCAGTGAAGCAGCCTATCAGCCCCAGCATTTT. It codes for CASSEAAYQPQHF.

This chain links TRBV9 with TRBJ1-4; maybe TRBD1 (6 bases). The germline CDR1 and CDR2 sequences are SGDLS and YYNGEE. The CDR3 extends over 14 amino acids. V lost 0 bases to trimming and J lost 8 bases, with 11 bases between them. CDR3: CASSVGRRGEKLFF. As DNA, the CDR3 is TGTGCCAGCAGCGTAGGACGGAGGGGGGAAAAACTGTTTTTT.

The genes are TRBV29-1 and TRBJ2-5; D perhaps matches TRBD2 (7 bases). The V gene's germline CDR1 is SQVTM and CDR2 ANQGSEA. There are 13 residues in the CDR3. Trimming stripped 6 bases from V and 3 bases from J, with 14 bases between. The CDR3 reads CSVEGGLEETQYF. As DNA, the CDR3 is TGCAGCGTCGAGGGGGGGCTCGAAGAGACCCAGTACTTC.

The chain has TRBV5-1 and TRBJ2-7; 12 bases fit TRBD1. This CDR3 is 15 amino acids long. V was clipped by 3 bases and J by 4 bases; unmatched bases: 5. The V gene's germline CDR1 is SGHRS and CDR2 YFSETQ. The CDR3 bases are TGCGCCAGCAGCTGGGGACAGGGGGCCCTATACGAGCAGTACTTC. It translates to CASSWGQGALYEQYF.

This clone was found a few times. The chain has TRBV28 and TRBJ1-5, with D possibly matching TRBD1 (5 bases). Germline V lookup: CDR1 MDHEN, CDR2 SYDVKM. Trimming cost V 6 bases and J 4 bases, with 13 bases left between them. The CDR3 contains 14 residues. The CDR3 nucleotides are TGTGCCAGCAGAACTCCGGGACCGAATCAGCCCCAGCATTTT. The encoded protein is CASRTPGPNQPQHF.

The chain joins TRBV7-9 to TRBJ1-2; possible D gene TRBD1, 5 bases. The CDR3 is made up of 12 amino acids. The V end lost 4 bases, the J end lost 8 bases, and 11 bases lay between the germline ends. CDR1 is SEHNR, CDR2 FQNEAQ, per germline (reference sequence). CDR3 amino acids: CASSSDIRGYTF. The CDR3 DNA sequence: TGTGCCAGCAGCTCGGACATAAGGGGCTACACCTTC.

This clone turned up a few times. This chain connects TRBV7-9 to TRBJ1-5; D not certain. CDR3 length equals 13 residues. Germline V gene lookup returns CDR1 SEHNR and CDR2 FQNEAQ (reference sequence). V was shortened by 1 base and J by 7 bases, with 8 bases between the two germline ends. In nucleotides, the CDR3 is TGTGCCAGCAGCTTAGGGGCCGTCCAGCCCCAGCATTTT. Translation: CASSLGAVQPQHF.

This chain uses TRBV4-1 with TRBJ2-7, with TRBD2 matching over 9 bases. The CDR3 length is 17 residues. Germline-derived CDR1 and CDR2 are MGHRA and YSYEKL. Unmatched junction bases numbered 16, after V lost 4 bases and J lost 6 bases. This CDR3 is CASSRVDIWREGGEQYF. CDR3 coding DNA: TGCGCCAGCAGCCGCGTCGATATTTGGCGGGAGGGGGGCGAGCAGTACTTC.

This chain connects TRBV15 to TRBJ2-5, with a weak D call TRBD1 (5 bases). Germline V gene sequence: CDR1 LNHNV, CDR2 YYDKDF (reference sequence). Trimming cost V 1 base and J 5 bases, with 17 bases left between them. CDR3 length equals 16 residues. As DNA, the CDR3 is TGTGCCACCAGCAGAGTGCAGGGAAGGTTTGGGGAGACCCAGTACTTC. Protein: CATSRVQGRFGETQYF.